This T cell receptor beta chain was sequenced during a study of Graves' ophthalmopathy and Graves' hyperthyroidism. CDR3 size: 16 residues. V lost 0 bases and J 0 bases, leaving 12 bases between the germline ends. Germline lookup yields CDR1 SNHLY and CDR2 FYNNEI. Findings and limits, study-wide: Separation of ophthalmopathy from stable hyperthyroidism was achieved by a 13-signature model, at approximately 87% sensitivity and 81.08% specificity. Most thyroid-expanded clonotypes exceeding 0.001 frequency were also found in blood.

Scientists amplified the TCR beta CDR3 regions from RNA transcripts. Second-round multiplex PCR followed a first-round RT-PCR using HTBI primers. MiXCR was run by TCRdb on the multiplex PCR reads, yielding one entry per CDR3 protein. The repertoire holds 230,000 or so distinct CDR3 sequences, with approximately 42% as singletons. Reliance was placed on clinical symptoms, serum thyroxine, TRAb, thyroid ultrasound and orbital computed tomography for diagnosis. This clonotype was detected only a few times. Its antigen is currently unknown. The J gene is TRBJ2-7, the V gene TRBV2; no clear D. The TCR sequence derives from an adult man with Graves' ophthalmopathy. The sample was peripheral blood. CDR3 in DNA: TGTGCCAGCAGTGAAGCGAAGGCCCCGACCTCCTACGAGCAGTACTTC. It encodes CASSEAKAPTSYEQYF.